A selection of T cell receptor beta chains follows, all from one sample in a study of beta chain features in type 1 diabetes. Using immunoSEQ multiplex PCR, the repertoire was profiled, and TCRdb retains in-frame clones only, with some absent. The sample comprises over 200,000 clones, roughly a tenth of which are singletons, and 0.017% rests with the top ten. The sample comprised naive CD4+ T cells from blood. Receptors originate from a man aged 25 to 40 with type 1 diabetes. Both conserved end residues are part of each CDR3. Only part of the rows carry a size: once, few, many, or a class if the clone is expanded.

v_gene,abundance,CDR3aa
TRBV9,once,CASNVGGQETQYF
TRBV10-3,-,CAISEYGQQQYF
TRBV19,few,CASSTAGVQPQHF
TRBV19,-,CASSVRSGDLHRFF
TRBV28,-,CASSSGTEKNIQYF
TRBV19,-,CASRQTLNTGELFF
TRBV9,few,CASSVGSGGYEQYF
TRBV5-1,few,CASSLAGADTQYF
TRBV30,-,CAWDSRDSYYNEQFF
TRBV7-2,few,CASLQDQWETQYF
TRBV7-3,few,CASSRTAQETQYF
TRBV5-5,-,CASSLELAGADTQYF
TRBV5-1,few,CASSLGGSKTQYF
TRBV18,few,CASSPGTALYEQYF
TRBV15,few,CATSRDLERRAGMGNTIYF
TRBV5-4,few,CASSSRTGWNEQYF
TRBV2,-,CASSVQGYYEQYF
TRBV4-1,few,CASGQVYGYTF
TRBV6-5,few,CASSSQAGTYEQYF
TRBV11-1,few,CASSLVRAKFGETQYF
TRBV7-2,-,CASSSQGAGTNEKLFF
TRBV4-3,few,CASSQDVRETQYF
TRBV7-2,few,CASSLTGTKGETQYF
TRBV7-9,few,CASSPPDQETQYF
TRBV7-9,-,CASSLGHGRSPLHF
TRBV4-2,-,CASSQEGGRPYNEQFF
TRBV5-1,-,CASSLLAGDYNEQFF
TRBV5-4,-,CASSNPGQAYTDTQYF
TRBV11-2,-,CASSLTGISEKLFF
TRBV18,-,CASSPPSDRNGYTF
TRBV10-3,few,CATSGGQSETQYF
TRBV18,-,CASSPGQGATYEQYF